A selection of T cell receptor beta chains follows, all from one sample in a study of TIL therapy for anti-PD-1-resistant metastatic lung cancer. The table came from immunoSEQ multiplex PCR; TCRdb's copy has only in-frame clones and leaves some out. The sample has about 26,000 clones; around 77% are singletons. The source was tumor tissue, collected at baseline. These receptors all stem from a person between 25 and 79 years old with non-small cell lung cancer. Both conserved end residues are part of each CDR3. D genes are given only for firm matches. The listing skips clone size in some rows; elsewhere it reads once, few, many or a size class.

D | J | size | V | DNA | CDR3
NA | TRBJ1-3 | NA | TRBV6-6 | TGTGCCAGCAGTTACCACGGACCGAGCTCTGGAAACACCATATATTTT | CASSYHGPSSGNTIYF
TRBD1 | TRBJ2-7 | NA | TRBV5-6 | TGTGCCAGCCGAGGGACAGTAACCGCCTACGAGCAGTACTTC | CASRGTVTAYEQYF
NA | TRBJ1-5 | NA | TRBV19 | TGTGCCAGTAGTATAGACGTTGGAGGATCTCAGCCCCAGCATTTT | CASSIDVGGSQPQHF
TRBD1 | TRBJ2-1 | once | TRBV7-3 | TGTGCCAGCAGCTCAGGGGGTAGCGCCTACAATGAGCAGTTCTTC | CASSSGGSAYNEQFF
TRBD2 | TRBJ2-5 | NA | TRBV5-1 | TGCGCCAGCAGCTCGGGACTAGCGGGGCTTCGGGAGACCCAGTACTTC | CASSSGLAGLRETQYF
NA | TRBJ1-6 | medium-sized | TRBV7-9 | TGTGCCAGCAGCTTAGCCAGCAGGCCGGGGTCACCCCTCCACTTT | CASSLASRPGSPLHF
TRBD1 | TRBJ2-3 | NA | TRBV9 | TGTGCCAGCAGCGTGGGACAGGGCACAGATACGCAGTATTTT | CASSVGQGTDTQYF
NA | TRBJ1-2 | few | TRBV2 | TGTGCCAGCACCCGAGGCAACTATGGCTACACCTTC | CASTRGNYGYTF
TRBD1 | TRBJ1-5 | few | TRBV19 | TGTGCCAGTAGTGTAGGACAGGGAAGAACTCAGCCCCAGCATTTT | CASSVGQGRTQPQHF
TRBD1 | TRBJ1-5 | few | TRBV6-1 | TGTGCCAGCATAGGGACAGGACGAAGCAATCAGCCCCAGCATTTT | CASIGTGRSNQPQHF
NA | TRBJ2-2 | NA | TRBV5-5 | TGTGCCAGCAGCCCGACACCAAACCCGAGGACCGGGGAGCTGTTTTTT | CASSPTPNPRTGELFF
TRBD1 | TRBJ1-2 | few | TRBV6-5 | TGTGCCAGGACCAGGGGGTACTATGGCTACACCTTC | CARTRGYYGYTF
NA | TRBJ2-7 | NA | TRBV14 | TGTGCCAGCAGCCGTTCGACACCCTACGAGCAGTACTTC | CASSRSTPYEQYF
TRBD2 | TRBJ2-2 | NA | TRBV7-6 | TGTGCCAGCAGCCTTGGACTAGCGGGGGTTAACACCGGGGAGCTGTTTTTT | CASSLGLAGVNTGELFF
NA | TRBJ2-7 | NA | TRBV5-1 | TGCGCCAGCAGCCAAAAGAGACAGGTCACCGTTTCCGAGCAGTACTTC | CASSQKRQVTVSEQYF
TRBD2 | TRBJ2-7 | NA | TRBV7-2 | TGTGCCAGCAGCTTAGAAGATACGCGGGGGGGCCTCGAGCAGTACTTC | CASSLEDTRGGLEQYF
TRBD2 | TRBJ2-3 | NA | TRBV9 | TGTGCCAGCAGCGTAGGGGGACTAGGTGGAGATACGCAGTATTTT | CASSVGGLGGDTQYF
NA | TRBJ1-5 | NA | TRBV27 | TGTGCCAGCAGGATAGGGGCCCTTCATCAGCCCCAGCATTTT | CASRIGALHQPQHF
NA | TRBJ1-5 | NA | TRBV11-3 | TGTGCCAGCAGCTCTAGGCCGGGTCAGCCCCAGCATTTT | CASSSRPGQPQHF
NA | TRBJ1-3 | NA | TRBV12-2 | TGTGCAAGTCGCTTAGTAGGGGCAGGACCTAATCATAACACCATATATTTT | CASRLVGAGPNHNTIYF
NA | TRBJ1-5 | once | TRBV19 | TGTGCCAGTAGTATAGTTCAGCCCCAGCATTTT | CASSIVQPQHF
NA | TRBJ2-3 | NA | TRBV10-2 | TGCGCCAGCCAGGACGGGATTCGAGATACGCAGTATTTT | CASQDGIRDTQYF
TRBD1 | TRBJ1-5 | few | TRBV27 | TGTGCCAGCAGTTTAAGAGAGGCAGGGGGTTATCAGCCCCAGCATTTT | CASSLREAGGYQPQHF
NA | TRBJ1-3 | few | TRBV9 | TGTGCCAGCAGCGTAGAAGGGGTTATCACTGGAAACACCATATATTTT | CASSVEGVITGNTIYF
NA | TRBJ2-6 | few | TRBV4-3 | TGCGCCAGCAGCCAATGGTCTGGGGCCAACGTCCTGACTTTC | CASSQWSGANVLTF
NA | TRBJ1-5 | NA | TRBV4-1 | TGCGCCAGCAGCCAAGAGGGGGATAGGCAGCCCCAGCATTTT | CASSQEGDRQPQHF
NA | TRBJ2-2 | NA | TRBV21-1 | TGTGCCAGCAGGGGCATGAACACCGGGGAGCTGTTTTTT | CASRGMNTGELFF
NA | TRBJ1-3 | NA | TRBV9 | TGTGCCAGCAGCGTAGGGGTAGATGGAAACACCATATATTTT | CASSVGVDGNTIYF
TRBD2 | TRBJ2-5 | NA | TRBV7-9 | TGTGCCAGCAGCTTAGGGCGGGGGGGGAAAATCCAAGAGACCCAGTACTTC | CASSLGRGGKIQETQYF
TRBD2 | TRBJ2-7 | NA | TRBV30 | TGTGCCTGGAGTAGCGGGGTCCGGGAGCAGTACTTC | CAWSSGVREQYF
NA | TRBJ2-2 | NA | TRBV15 | TGTGCCACCAGCAAGTCCCAGGGTGGGGGGACGAACACCGGGGAGCTGTTTTTT | CATSKSQGGGTNTGELFF
NA | TRBJ2-3 | NA | TRBV5-4 | TGTGCCAGCAGCGCCAGGGGTACAGATACGCAGTATTTT | CASSARGTDTQYF
TRBD2 | TRBJ2-7 | NA | TRBV30 | TGTGCCTGGACTGCACCCCCGGGACTAGCGGGGACTTTAAGAGACTACGAGCAGTACTTC | CAWTAPPGLAGTLRDYEQYF
TRBD1 | TRBJ1-4 | few | TRBV19 | TGTGCCTCCAAGGACAGGGGCTGGTCTAATGAAAAACTGTTTTTT | CASKDRGWSNEKLFF
TRBD1 | TRBJ1-2 | once | TRBV28 | TGTGCCAGCAGTCCGGACAGGGGGCAGGTGTATGGCTACACCTTC | CASSPDRGQVYGYTF
NA | TRBJ2-1 | NA | TRBV5-1 | TGCGCCAGCAGCTTGTGGGGGGAAGGGGTTTACAATGAGCAGTTCTTC | CASSLWGEGVYNEQFF
TRBD2 | TRBJ2-3 | NA | TRBV19 | TGTGCCAGTAGTACCCTAGCGGAGAACACAGATACGCAGTATTTT | CASSTLAENTDTQYF